The rows below give T cell receptor beta chains drawn from one sample of a study of T cell repertoires in cytomegalovirus infection. MiXCR, applied by TCRdb to the reads, yields one record per CDR3 protein. The sample comprises roughly 230,000 distinct CDR3 sequences, about 15% of which are singletons, and about half rests with the top ten. Material: CD8+ T cells from PBMCs. The receptors come from a human donor in good health (CMV status not recorded). Some clones in this sample may be carry-over from other donors' samples. Both conserved end residues are part of each CDR3. A D gene is named only where the DNA matches it firmly. Only some rows state a clone size, as once, few, many or a class for expanded clones.

v_gene,j_gene,d_gene,abundance,CDR3aa,CDR3nt
TRBV7-2,TRBJ1-4,.,many,CASSLETGYLADEKLFF,TGTGCCAGCAGCTTAGAGACAGGTTATCTCGCCGATGAAAAACTGTTTTTT
TRBV5-5,TRBJ1-5,TRBD1,few,CASSSRLGDSDQPQHF,TGTGCCAGCAGCTCACGGTTGGGGGACAGCGATCAGCCCCAGCATTTT
TRBV4-3,TRBJ1-2,TRBD1,.,CASSQTPRDSPLGYTF,TGCGCCAGCAGCCAAACTCCTCGGGACAGCCCGCTTGGCTACACCTTC
TRBV11-2,TRBJ2-5,.,.,CASSLGGVQETQYF,TGTGCCAGCAGCTTGGGGGGTGTCCAAGAGACCCAGTACTTC
TRBV28,TRBJ1-5,.,.,CASNLDGAQPQHF,TGTGCCAGCAACCTGGACGGAGCTCAGCCCCAGCATTTT
TRBV2,TRBJ2-6,TRBD1,.,CASSEFGGQAGANVLTF,TGTGCCAGCAGTGAATTCGGGGGACAGGCTGGGGCCAACGTCCTGACTTTC
TRBV7-8,TRBJ1-1,.,few,CASSFTAGIMNTEAFF,TGTGCCAGCAGCTTTACGGCAGGAATAATGAACACTGAAGCTTTCTTT
TRBV6-4,TRBJ1-6,.,.,CASSEQQTNSPLHF,TGTGCCAGCAGTGAACAACAGACTAATTCACCCCTCCACTTT
TRBV11-2,TRBJ2-7,TRBD2,many,CASSFRGGGYEQYF,TGTGCCAGCAGCTTTCGGGGGGGCGGTTACGAGCAGTACTTC
TRBV29-1,TRBJ2-7,TRBD1,.,CSVETGDYEQYF,TGCAGCGTTGAGACAGGGGACTACGAGCAGTACTTC
TRBV27,TRBJ2-3,.,.,CASSLSGRSDTQYF,TGTGCCAGCAGTTTGTCGGGGCGGTCAGATACGCAGTATTTT
TRBV11-2,TRBJ2-5,.,.,CASSFEQGAETQYF,TGTGCCAGCAGCTTTGAACAGGGCGCCGAGACCCAGTACTTC
TRBV6-5,TRBJ2-7,.,.,CASRQDSHEQYF,TGTGCCAGCAGACAGGACAGTCACGAGCAGTACTTC
TRBV7-9,TRBJ2-1,TRBD1,many,CASSQGQGRGNEQFF,TGTGCCAGCAGCCAAGGACAGGGACGGGGTAATGAGCAGTTCTTC
TRBV29-1,TRBJ1-1,.,.,CSVESVGAFF,TGCAGCGTTGAATCCGTTGGAGCTTTCTTT
TRBV20-1,TRBJ2-7,.,.,CSARARESYEQYF,TGCAGTGCTAGAGCAAGGGAAAGCTACGAGCAGTACTTC
TRBV6-2/TRBV6-3,TRBJ1-1,.,few,CASSGQTRMNTEAFF,TGTGCCAGCAGCGGACAGACACGGATGAACACTGAAGCTTTCTTT
TRBV28,TRBJ1-6,.,.,CASSQWGKSYNSPLHF,TGTGCCAGCAGCCAGTGGGGGAAGTCCTATAATTCACCCCTCCACTTT
TRBV7-8,TRBJ2-1,TRBD1,many,CASSSGQGRNEQFF,TGTGCCAGCAGCTCCGGACAGGGGAGGAATGAGCAGTTCTTC
TRBV6-2/TRBV6-3,TRBJ1-2,.,.,CASRFQGPTGYGYTF,TGTGCCAGCAGATTTCAGGGACCAACGGGCTATGGCTACACCTTC
TRBV29-1,TRBJ2-1,TRBD2,.,CSVDPSGLAASSSYNEQFF,TGCAGCGTTGACCCCTCGGGACTAGCGGCCTCCAGCTCCTACAATGAGCAGTTCTTC
TRBV9,TRBJ2-1,TRBD2,.,CASSVGSSGGNEQFF,TGTGCCAGCAGCGTAGGGTCTAGCGGGGGCAATGAGCAGTTCTTC
TRBV6-2/TRBV6-3,TRBJ2-1,.,.,CASGRRTREQFF,TGTGCCAGCGGGCGTCGGACGCGGGAGCAGTTCTTC
TRBV6-5,TRBJ2-3,.,many,CASSYSSSTDTQYF,TGTGCCAGCAGTTACTCTAGCAGCACAGATACGCAGTATTTT
TRBV12-5,TRBJ1-2,.,many,CASGLTLDRFNYGYTF,TGTGCTAGTGGTTTGACTCTTGACAGGTTTAACTATGGCTACACCTTC
TRBV20-1,TRBJ2-5,TRBD2,.,CSARDPASGGAWETQYF,TGCAGTGCTAGAGATCCGGCTAGCGGGGGGGCCTGGGAGACCCAGTACTTC
TRBV2,TRBJ2-1,TRBD2,many,CASSEGRGGAYEQFF,TGTGCCAGCAGTGAAGGGCGCGGGGGGGCTTATGAGCAGTTCTTC
TRBV29-1,TRBJ2-2,.,.,CSVESTGRDTGELFF,TGCAGCGTTGAATCCACAGGGAGGGACACCGGGGAGCTGTTTTTT
TRBV7-3,TRBJ2-2,TRBD1,.,CASSERSGPGGRGGELFF,TGTGCCAGCAGCGAAAGGTCCGGGCCAGGGGGTCGCGGCGGGGAGCTGTTTTTT
TRBV20-1,TRBJ1-1,.,few,CSAQSVALEAFF,TGCAGTGCTCAGAGTGTGGCCCTTGAAGCTTTCTTT
TRBV5-1,TRBJ1-2,.,.,CASSETESGGYTF,TGCGCCAGCAGCGAGACAGAGTCTGGTGGCTACACCTTC
TRBV28,TRBJ1-1,.,once,CATKRGENTEAFF,TGTGCCACCAAGAGAGGGGAGAACACTGAAGCTTTCTTT
TRBV7-8,TRBJ2-2,.,many,CASGFPSSGTGELFF,TGTGCCAGCGGATTCCCTAGCTCGGGCACCGGGGAGCTGTTTTTT
TRBV7-2,TRBJ2-3,TRBD2,many,CASSLAATSGEGDTQYF,TGTGCCAGCAGCTTAGCAGCGACTAGCGGGGAAGGTGATACGCAGTATTTT
TRBV29-1,TRBJ2-5,.,.,CSVDLTGAQETQYF,TGCAGCGTTGACCTAACCGGGGCCCAAGAGACCCAGTACTTC
TRBV29-1,TRBJ2-5,.,few,CSVARGRGETQYF,TGCAGCGTTGCGAGGGGTCGGGGCGAGACCCAGTACTTC
TRBV20-1,TRBJ2-3,.,.,CSARVAGGRDTQYF,TGCAGTGCTAGGGTGGCAGGGGGGCGAGATACGCAGTATTTT
TRBV7-2,TRBJ2-5,TRBD1,many,CASTPTGAQETQYF,TGTGCCAGCACCCCGACAGGGGCCCAAGAGACCCAGTACTTC
TRBV20-1,TRBJ1-6,TRBD1,many,CSAMTWDGTGSDSPLHF,TGCAGTGCTATGACTTGGGACGGGACAGGGAGTGATTCACCCCTCCACTTT
TRBV27,TRBJ1-2,.,many,CASSLQGPQGIAGYTF,TGTGCCAGCAGTTTACAAGGACCTCAGGGGATCGCTGGCTACACCTTC
TRBV12-3/TRBV12-4,TRBJ1-5,TRBD1,.,CASSPGGWSNQPQHF,TGTGCCAGCAGTCCAGGGGGTTGGAGCAATCAGCCCCAGCATTTT
TRBV7-9,TRBJ1-3,TRBD1,.,CASSSPARDRSHSGNTIYF,TGTGCCAGCAGCTCACCCGCAAGGGACAGGTCCCACTCTGGAAACACCATATATTTT
TRBV20-1,TRBJ2-3,TRBD2,many,CSARGLARTDTQYF,TGCAGTGCCAGAGGACTAGCTAGAACAGATACGCAGTATTTT
TRBV11-3,TRBJ2-2,.,.,CASSMGVAGELFF,TGTGCCAGCAGCATGGGGGTCGCCGGGGAGCTGTTTTTT
TRBV10-3,TRBJ2-1,.,.,CAISESGRGLYNEQFF,TGTGCCATCAGTGAGTCTGGGCGGGGGCTCTACAATGAGCAGTTCTTC
TRBV5-4,TRBJ1-6,.,.,CASSLEGRDYNSPLHF,TGTGCCAGCAGCTTGGAAGGGAGGGATTATAATTCACCCCTCCACTTT
TRBV20-1,TRBJ2-2,TRBD2,.,CSAPLRGGSNTGELFF,TGCAGTGCTCCGCTTCGCGGGGGATCGAACACCGGGGAGCTGTTTTTT
TRBV19,TRBJ2-1,TRBD2,few,CASTDGLADEQFF,TGTGCCAGTACCGACGGACTAGCCGATGAGCAGTTCTTC
TRBV7-6,TRBJ2-7,.,many,CASSFYRPSLRTSYEQYF,TGTGCCAGCAGCTTTTATCGCCCTAGCCTACGGACCTCCTACGAGCAGTACTTC